The rows below give T cell receptor beta chains drawn from one sample of a study of OX40 agonist ivuxolimab in advanced cancers. The table came from immunoSEQ multiplex PCR; TCRdb's copy has only in-frame clones and leaves some out. Here the sample spans under 55,000 clones, roughly 83% being singletons. Sequenced material: CD4+ or CD8+ T cells sorted from blood, taken in a trial of the OX40 agonist ivuxolimab. These receptors were taken from an adult with an advanced solid tumor such as melanoma, head and neck, liver or kidney cancer. Both conserved end residues are part of each CDR3. A D gene is named only where the DNA matches it firmly. The size of a clone is reported for some rows only, either as once, few or many, or as a class for expanded clones.

v_call	cdr3_length	d_call	clone_size	j_call	cdr3_aa	cdr3_nt
TRBV28	12	NA	NA	TRBJ2-5	CASSLSQETQYF	TGTGCCAGCAGTTTGTCCCAAGAGACCCAGTACTTC
TRBV7-2	17	TRBD2	NA	TRBJ2-1	CASSLERTSGGVNEQFF	TGTGCCAGCAGCTTGGAGAGGACTAGCGGAGGGGTCAATGAGCAGTTCTTC
TRBV7-2	14	NA	NA	TRBJ2-7	CASSLDIGETDVDF	TGTGCCAGCAGCTTAGATATTGGGGAGACAGACGTGGACTTC
TRBV6-1	15	TRBD1	NA	TRBJ1-2	CASSLYYRGADGYTF	TGTGCCAGCAGTTTATACTACAGGGGCGCGGATGGCTACACCTTC
TRBV5-1	15	NA	once	TRBJ1-3	CASSPDLQLGNTIYF	TGCGCCAGCAGCCCCGACCTTCAGCTAGGAAACACCATATATTTT
TRBV27	15	TRBD2	NA	TRBJ2-2	CASSFFGGAAGELFF	TGTGCCAGCAGTTTCTTCGGGGGGGCTGCCGGGGAGCTGTTTTTT
TRBV5-1	16	TRBD1	NA	TRBJ2-7	CASSLWGTASSYEQYF	TGCGCCAGCAGCTTGTGGGGGACAGCTTCCTCCTACGAGCAGTACTTC
TRBV6-5	14	TRBD1	few	TRBJ1-1	CASSWDRESTEAFF	TGTGCCAGCAGCTGGGACAGGGAGAGCACTGAAGCTTTCTTT
TRBV19	15	TRBD1	NA	TRBJ1-2	CASSIKQGVNYGYTF	TGTGCCAGTAGTATAAAACAGGGGGTTAACTATGGCTACACCTTC
TRBV5-1	16	TRBD2	NA	TRBJ2-7	CASSLGGLATTYEQYF	TGCGCCAGCAGCTTGGGCGGACTAGCGACCACCTACGAGCAGTACTTC
TRBV28	14	TRBD1	NA	TRBJ1-4	CASRPRDRVEKLFF	TGTGCCAGCAGGCCCCGGGACAGGGTCGAAAAACTGTTTTTT
TRBV27	15	TRBD2	once	TRBJ2-1	CASRKREEGYNEQFF	TGTGCCAGCAGGAAGCGGGAGGAGGGCTACAATGAGCAGTTCTTC
TRBV5-1	16	NA	NA	TRBJ1-3	CASSPGGGGLGDTIYF	TGCGCCAGCAGCCCAGGAGGGGGAGGATTAGGAGACACCATATATTTT
TRBV28	15	NA	NA	TRBJ2-7	CASSLGQGYNYEQYF	TGTGCCAGCAGTTTGGGCCAGGGATATAACTACGAGCAGTACTTC
TRBV6-5	15	TRBD2	NA	TRBJ2-1	CASSPRLAGRDEQFF	TGTGCCAGCAGTCCGCGACTAGCGGGACGGGATGAGCAGTTCTTC